This T cell receptor (beta chain) was documented in a study of T-cell reconstitution after alpha-beta-depleted transplantation in children. TCRbeta library preparation incorporated unique molecular identifiers. TCRdb analysed the PCR reads with MiXCR anew, one entry per CDR3 protein. The profile covers roughly 350,000 distinct CDR3 sequences, with 10% to 13% appearing a single time and 2% to 2.5% taken by the ten largest. V was cut by 0 bases and J by 7 bases, with 10 bases left in between. The CDR3 is 13 residues long. In germline, CDR1 is SGHVS, CDR2 FNYEAQ. This rearrangement joins TRBV7-6 to TRBJ2-7; possible D gene TRBD2, 6 bases. The receptor was isolated from a human donor who donated a stem cell graft to a child with acute lymphoblastic leukemia. The sample consisted of PBMCs from the stem cell graft donor, taken from the stem cell graft. The CDR3 DNA sequence: TGTGCCAGCAGCTTAGCGATTCGGGGGGAGCAGTACTTC. Translated, it gives CASSLAIRGEQYF.